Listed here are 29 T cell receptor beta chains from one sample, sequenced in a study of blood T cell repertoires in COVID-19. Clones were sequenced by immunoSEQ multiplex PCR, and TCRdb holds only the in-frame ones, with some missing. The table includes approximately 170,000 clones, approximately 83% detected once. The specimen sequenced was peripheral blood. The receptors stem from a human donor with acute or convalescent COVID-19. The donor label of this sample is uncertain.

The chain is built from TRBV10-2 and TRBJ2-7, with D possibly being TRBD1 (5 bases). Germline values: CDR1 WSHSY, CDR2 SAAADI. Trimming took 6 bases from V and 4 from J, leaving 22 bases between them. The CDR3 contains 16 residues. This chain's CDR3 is CASSDRPRGGPYEQYF. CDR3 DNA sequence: TGCGCCAGCAGCGATAGGCCTAGGGGTGGGCCGTACGAGCAGTACTTC.

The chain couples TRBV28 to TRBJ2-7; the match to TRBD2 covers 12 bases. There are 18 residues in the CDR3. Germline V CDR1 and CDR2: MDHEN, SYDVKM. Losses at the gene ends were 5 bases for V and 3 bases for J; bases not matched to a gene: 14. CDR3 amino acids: CASSPSGLGLAGFYEQYF. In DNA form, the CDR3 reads TGTGCCAGCAGTCCGTCAGGTCTGGGACTAGCGGGCTTCTACGAGCAGTACTTC.

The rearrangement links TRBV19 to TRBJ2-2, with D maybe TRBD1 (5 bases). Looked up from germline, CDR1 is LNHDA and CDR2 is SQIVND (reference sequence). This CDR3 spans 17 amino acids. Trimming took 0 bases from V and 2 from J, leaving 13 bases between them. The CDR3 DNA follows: TGTGCCAGTAGTATAGATAGGATAGGGGCCAACACCGGGGAGCTGTTTTTT. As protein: CASSIDRIGANTGELFF.

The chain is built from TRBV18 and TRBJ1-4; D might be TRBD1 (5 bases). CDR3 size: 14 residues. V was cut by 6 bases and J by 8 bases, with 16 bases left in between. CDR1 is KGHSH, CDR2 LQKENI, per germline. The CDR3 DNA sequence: TGTGCCAGCTCCCCCCAGGGATCTGGGGAAAAACTGTTTTTT. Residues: CASSPQGSGEKLFF.

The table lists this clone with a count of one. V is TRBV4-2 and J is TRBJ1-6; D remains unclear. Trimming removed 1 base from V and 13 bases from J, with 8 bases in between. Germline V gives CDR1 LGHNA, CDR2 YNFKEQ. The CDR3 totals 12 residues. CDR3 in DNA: TGTGCCAGCAGCCAAGGGGAGGGCCCCCTCCACTTT. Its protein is CASSQGEGPLHF.

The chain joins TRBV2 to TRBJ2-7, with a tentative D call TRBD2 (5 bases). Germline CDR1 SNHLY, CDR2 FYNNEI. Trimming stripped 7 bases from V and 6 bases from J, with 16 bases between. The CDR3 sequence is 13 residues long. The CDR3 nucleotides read TGTGCCAGCAATGGTCCGGGAATGGGCGAGCAGTACTTC. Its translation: CASNGPGMGEQYF.

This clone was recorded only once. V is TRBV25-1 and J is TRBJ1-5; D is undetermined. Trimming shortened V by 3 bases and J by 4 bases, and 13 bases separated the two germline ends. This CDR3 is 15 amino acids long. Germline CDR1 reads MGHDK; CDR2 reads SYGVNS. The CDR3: CASSDASGFNQPQHF. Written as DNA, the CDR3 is TGTGCCAGCAGTGATGCGTCGGGGTTTAATCAGCCCCAGCATTTT. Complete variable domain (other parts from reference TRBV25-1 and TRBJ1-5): EADIYQTPRYLVIGTGKKITLECSQTMGHDKMYWYQQDPGMELHLIHYSYGVNSTEKGDLSSESTVSRIRTEHFPLTLESARPSHTSQYLCASSDASGFNQPQHFGDGTRLSIL.

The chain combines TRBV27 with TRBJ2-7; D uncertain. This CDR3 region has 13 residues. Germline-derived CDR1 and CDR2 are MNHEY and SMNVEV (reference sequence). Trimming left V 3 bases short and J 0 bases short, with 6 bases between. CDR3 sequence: CASSLYSSYEQYF. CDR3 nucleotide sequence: TGTGCCAGCAGTTTGTATAGCTCCTACGAGCAGTACTTC.

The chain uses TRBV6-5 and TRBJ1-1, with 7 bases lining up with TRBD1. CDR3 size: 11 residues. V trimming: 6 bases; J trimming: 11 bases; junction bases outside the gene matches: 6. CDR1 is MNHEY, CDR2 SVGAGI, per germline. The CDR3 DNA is TGTGCCAGCAGAGAGGGGGCACGGGCTTTCTTT. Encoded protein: CASREGARAFF.

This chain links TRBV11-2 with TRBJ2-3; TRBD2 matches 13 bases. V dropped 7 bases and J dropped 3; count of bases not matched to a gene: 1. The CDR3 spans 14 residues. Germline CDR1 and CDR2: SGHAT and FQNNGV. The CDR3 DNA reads TGTGCCAGCACACTAGCGGGGGGGACAGATACGCAGTATTTT. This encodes CASTLAGGTDTQYF. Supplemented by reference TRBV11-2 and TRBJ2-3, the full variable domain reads EAGVAQSPRYKIIEKRQSVAFWCNPISGHATLYWYQQILGQGPKLLIQFQNNGVVDDSQLPKDRFSAERLKGVDSTLKIQPAKLEDSAVYLCASTLAGGTDTQYFGPGTRLTVL.

This chain's CDR3 is CASSPQTGSGEQFF. As DNA, the CDR3 is TGTGCCAGCAGCCCCCAGACAGGGAGCGGCGAGCAGTTCTTC. V is TRBV5-6 and J is TRBJ2-1, with 7 bases lining up with TRBD1. The CDR3 is 14 amino acids. V lost 4 bases and J lost 10; bases outside the gene matches: 11. Per the germline V gene, CDR1 is SGHDT and CDR2 is YYEEEE.

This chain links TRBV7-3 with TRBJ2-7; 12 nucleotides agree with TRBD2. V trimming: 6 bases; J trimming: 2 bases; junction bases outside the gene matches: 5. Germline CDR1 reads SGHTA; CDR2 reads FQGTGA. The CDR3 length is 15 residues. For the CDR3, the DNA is TGTGCCAGCAGTCCGACTAGCGGGGGCCCCTACGAGCAGTACTTC. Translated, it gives CASSPTSGGPYEQYF.

The CDR3 DNA reads TGTGCCAGCAGCCAGGGGGACACGGCGAGAGAGACCCAGTACTTC. It is translated as CASSQGDTARETQYF. The genes are TRBV6-5 and TRBJ2-5; 7 bases match TRBD1. Germline V gives CDR1 MNHEY, CDR2 SVGAGI. There are 15 residues in the CDR3. V trimming: 6 bases; J trimming: 4 bases; junction bases outside the gene matches: 11.

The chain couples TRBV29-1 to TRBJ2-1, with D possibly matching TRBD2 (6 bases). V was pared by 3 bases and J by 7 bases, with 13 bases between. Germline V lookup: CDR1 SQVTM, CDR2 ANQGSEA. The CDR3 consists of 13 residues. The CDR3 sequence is CSVERGVGNEQFF. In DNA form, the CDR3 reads TGCAGCGTTGAGCGCGGGGTGGGGAATGAGCAGTTCTTC.

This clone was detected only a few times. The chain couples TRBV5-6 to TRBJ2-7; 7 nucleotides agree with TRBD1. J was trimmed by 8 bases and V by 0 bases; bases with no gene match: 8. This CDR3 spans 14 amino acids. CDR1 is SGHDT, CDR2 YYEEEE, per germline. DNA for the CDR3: TGTGCCAGCAGCTTGGGAGGGCAGGGGGTGAAGCAGTACTTC. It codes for CASSLGGQGVKQYF.

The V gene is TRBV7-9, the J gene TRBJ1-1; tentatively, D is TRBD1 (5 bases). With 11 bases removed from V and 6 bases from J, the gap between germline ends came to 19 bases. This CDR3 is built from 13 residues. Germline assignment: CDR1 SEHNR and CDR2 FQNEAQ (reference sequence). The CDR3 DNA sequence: TGTGCCGGCACCCAATTGGGGGGTCCTGAAGCTTTCTTT. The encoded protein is CAGTQLGGPEAFF.

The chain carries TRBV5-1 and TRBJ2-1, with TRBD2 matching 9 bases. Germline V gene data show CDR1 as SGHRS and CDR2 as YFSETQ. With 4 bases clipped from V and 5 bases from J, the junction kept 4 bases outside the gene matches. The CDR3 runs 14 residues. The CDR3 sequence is CASSESSGDNEQFF. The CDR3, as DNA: TGCGCCAGCAGCGAATCTAGCGGGGACAATGAGCAGTTCTTC.

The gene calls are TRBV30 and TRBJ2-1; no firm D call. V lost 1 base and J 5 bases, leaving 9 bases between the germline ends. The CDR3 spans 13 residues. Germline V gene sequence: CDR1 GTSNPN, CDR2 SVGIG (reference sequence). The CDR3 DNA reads TGTGCCTGGAGTGGGTCGGCGGACAATGAGCAGTTCTTC. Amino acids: CAWSGSADNEQFF.

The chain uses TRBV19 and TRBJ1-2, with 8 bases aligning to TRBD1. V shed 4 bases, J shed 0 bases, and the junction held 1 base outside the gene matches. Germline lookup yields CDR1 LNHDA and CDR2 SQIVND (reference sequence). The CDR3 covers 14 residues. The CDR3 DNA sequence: TGTGCCAGTAGTACGACAGGGGCTAACTATGGCTACACCTTC. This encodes CASSTTGANYGYTF.

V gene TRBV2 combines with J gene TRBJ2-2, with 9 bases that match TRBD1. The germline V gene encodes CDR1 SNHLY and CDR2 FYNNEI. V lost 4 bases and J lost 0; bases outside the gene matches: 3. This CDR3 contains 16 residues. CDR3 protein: CASSVGTGTNTGELFF. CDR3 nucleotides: TGTGCCAGCAGTGTAGGGACAGGGACGAACACCGGGGAGCTGTTTTTT.

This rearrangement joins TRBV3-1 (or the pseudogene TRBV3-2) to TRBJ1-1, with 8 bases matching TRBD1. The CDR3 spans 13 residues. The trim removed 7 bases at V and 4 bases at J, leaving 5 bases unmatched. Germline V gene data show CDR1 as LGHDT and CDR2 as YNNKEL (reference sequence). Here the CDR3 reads CASTQGASTEAFF. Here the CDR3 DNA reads TGTGCCAGCACCCAGGGGGCGAGCACTGAAGCTTTCTTT.

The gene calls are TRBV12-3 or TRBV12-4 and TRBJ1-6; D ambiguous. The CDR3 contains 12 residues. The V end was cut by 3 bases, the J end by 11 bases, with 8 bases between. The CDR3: CASSFTGTPLHF. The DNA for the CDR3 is TGTGCCAGCAGTTTCACGGGAACACCCCTCCACTTT.

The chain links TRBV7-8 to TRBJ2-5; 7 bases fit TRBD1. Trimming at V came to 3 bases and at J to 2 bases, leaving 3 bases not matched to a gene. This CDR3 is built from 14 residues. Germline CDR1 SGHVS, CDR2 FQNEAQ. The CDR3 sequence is CASSFDRAQETQYF. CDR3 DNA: TGTGCCAGCAGCTTCGACAGGGCTCAAGAGACCCAGTACTTC.

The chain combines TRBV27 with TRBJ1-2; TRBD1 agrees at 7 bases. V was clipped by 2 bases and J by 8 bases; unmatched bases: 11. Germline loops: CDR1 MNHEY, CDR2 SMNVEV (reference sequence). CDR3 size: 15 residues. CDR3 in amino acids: CASSLDHIGGWGYTF. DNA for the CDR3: TGTGCCAGCAGTTTAGACCACATAGGGGGCTGGGGCTACACCTTC.

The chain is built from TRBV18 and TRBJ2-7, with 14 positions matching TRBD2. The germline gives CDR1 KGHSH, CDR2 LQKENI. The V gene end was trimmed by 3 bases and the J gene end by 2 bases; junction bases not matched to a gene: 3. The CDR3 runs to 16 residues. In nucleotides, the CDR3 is TGTGCCAGCTCACCCCCGGGACTAGCGGGAGCCTACGAGCAGTACTTC. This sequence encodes CASSPPGLAGAYEQYF. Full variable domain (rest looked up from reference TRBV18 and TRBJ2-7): NAGVMQNPRHLVRRRGQEARLRCSPMKGHSHVYWYRQLPEEGLKFMVYLQKENIIDESGMPKERFSAEFPKEGPSILRIQQVVRGDSAAYFCASSPPGLAGAYEQYFGPGTRLTVT.

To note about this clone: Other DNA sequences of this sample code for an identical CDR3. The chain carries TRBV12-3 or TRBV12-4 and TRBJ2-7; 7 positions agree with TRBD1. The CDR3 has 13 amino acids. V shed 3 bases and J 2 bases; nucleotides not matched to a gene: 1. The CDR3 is CASSLRGPYEQYF. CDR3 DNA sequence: TGTGCCAGCAGTTTGAGGGGGCCCTACGAGCAGTACTTC.

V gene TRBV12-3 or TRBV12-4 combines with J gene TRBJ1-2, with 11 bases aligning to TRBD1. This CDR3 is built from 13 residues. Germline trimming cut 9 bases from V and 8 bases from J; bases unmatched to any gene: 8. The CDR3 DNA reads TGTGCCAGTACCGGGACAGGGGGAAGCGGCTACACCTTC. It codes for CASTGTGGSGYTF.

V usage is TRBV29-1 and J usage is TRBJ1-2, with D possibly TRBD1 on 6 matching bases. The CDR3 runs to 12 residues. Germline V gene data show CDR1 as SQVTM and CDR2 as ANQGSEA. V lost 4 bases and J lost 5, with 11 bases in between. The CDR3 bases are TGCAGCGTTGTAACAGGGAAATATGGCTACACCTTC. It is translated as CSVVTGKYGYTF.

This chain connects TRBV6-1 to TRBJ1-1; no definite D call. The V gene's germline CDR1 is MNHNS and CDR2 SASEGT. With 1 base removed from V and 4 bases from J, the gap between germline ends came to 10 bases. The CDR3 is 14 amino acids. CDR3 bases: TGTGCCAGCAGTGAAGTTGAGGAGGGCACTGAAGCTTTCTTT. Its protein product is CASSEVEEGTEAFF.